A single sample is the source of the 7 T cell receptor beta chains below, sequenced in a study of cytomegalovirus exposure and HLA in healthy donors (dated by TCRdb to about 2017). Libraries were prepared through the immunoSEQ multiplex PCR assay. A mixture of 60 forward primers for TCR Vbeta segments and 13 reverse primers for TCR Jbeta segments was used in the multiplex PCR. The clones in this table, taken by TCRdb from immuneACCESS, are in-frame only. Not every clone is retained; where verified, under half of the shortfall comes from an unresolved V gene, and the cause of the rest is unknown. The sample records 100,000 or so clones, around 84% of which are singletons. The ten largest clones capture under 2.5% of the sample. The material sequenced was PBMCs. These receptors all come from a man aged 18 to 35 in good health and CMV-seronegative.

This clone was counted a single time. V and J are TRBV5-6 and TRBJ2-7, with a possible D match to TRBD1 (6 bases). Germline V lookup: CDR1 SGHDT, CDR2 YYEEEE. The CDR3 extends over 16 amino acids. V lost 1 base and J lost 0, with 14 bases in between. The chain's CDR3 is CASSLLGQTDSYEQYF. The DNA for the CDR3 is TGTGCCAGCAGCTTGTTAGGACAGACAGACTCCTACGAGCAGTACTTC.

CDR3 sequence: CASSSLRTIDRSHEGEAFF. In nucleotides, the CDR3 is TGTGCCAGCAGTTCCCTACGAACTATTGACAGGAGCCATGAAGGCGAAGCTTTCTTT. This chain joins TRBV27 and TRBJ1-1, with a possible D match to TRBD1 (6 bases). This CDR3 spans 19 amino acids. Germline lookup yields CDR1 MNHEY and CDR2 SMNVEV (reference sequence). V lost 4 bases and J 8 bases, leaving 32 bases between the germline ends.

The V gene is TRBV7-2, the J gene TRBJ1-2, with D perhaps TRBD1 (5 bases). V lost 2 bases, J lost 0 bases, and 13 bases lay in between. This CDR3 has 16 amino acids. Germline lookup yields CDR1 SGHTA and CDR2 FQGNSA. CDR3 in amino acids: CASSLIEGRANYGYTF. The CDR3 nucleotides are TGTGCCAGCAGCTTAATTGAGGGGAGGGCTAACTATGGCTACACCTTC.

This clone has just one count. The rearrangement joins TRBV9 to TRBJ1-4; a weak D match, TRBD1 (5 bases). CDR1 is SGDLS and CDR2 is YYNGEE in the germline V gene. The CDR3 contains 14 residues. V was cut by 1 base and J by 5 bases, with 9 bases left in between. The CDR3 DNA is TGTGCCAGCAGCGTACAGGGCCCAAATGAAAAACTGTTTTTT. This codes for CASSVQGPNEKLFF. Based on the CDR3 plus reference TRBV9 and TRBJ1-4, the full variable domain is DSGVTQTPKHLITATGQRVTLRCSPRSGDLSVYWYQQSLDQGLQFLIQYYNGEERAKGNILERFSAQQFPDLHSELNLSSLELGDSALYFCASSVQGPNEKLFFGSGTQLSVL.

CDR3 sequence (DNA): TGCGCCAGCAGCCTTGACAGGGGGCGACAGTTCTTC. Its protein product is CASSLDRGRQFF. V is TRBV4-1 and J is TRBJ2-1; 10 nucleotides line up with TRBD1. V gave up 4 bases and J gave up 13 bases; unmatched junction bases: 4. CDR1 and CDR2 from the germline V gene are MGHRA and YSYEKL. The CDR3 consists of 12 residues.

The rearrangement links TRBV2 to TRBJ2-1; D gene unclear. There are 11 residues in the CDR3. CDR1 is SNHLY, CDR2 FYNNEI, per germline. V lost 4 bases and J lost 15, with 13 bases in between. As DNA, the CDR3 is TGTGCCAGCAGTGGTATGTCTCCCTCGTTCTTC. Translated: CASSGMSPSFF.

This clone was counted a single time. The chain is built from TRBV5-4 and TRBJ2-7, with a tentative D call TRBD2 (9 bases). CDR3 length: 18 amino acids. V lost 0 bases to trimming and J lost 13 bases, with 32 bases between them. Germline V gives CDR1 SGHNT, CDR2 YYREEE (reference sequence). CDR3 nucleotide sequence: TGTGCCAGCAGCTTGGGCGCGGACAGGGTAGTAGCGGGAGACGGGGGTTACTTC. Translation: CASSLGADRVVAGDGGYF.